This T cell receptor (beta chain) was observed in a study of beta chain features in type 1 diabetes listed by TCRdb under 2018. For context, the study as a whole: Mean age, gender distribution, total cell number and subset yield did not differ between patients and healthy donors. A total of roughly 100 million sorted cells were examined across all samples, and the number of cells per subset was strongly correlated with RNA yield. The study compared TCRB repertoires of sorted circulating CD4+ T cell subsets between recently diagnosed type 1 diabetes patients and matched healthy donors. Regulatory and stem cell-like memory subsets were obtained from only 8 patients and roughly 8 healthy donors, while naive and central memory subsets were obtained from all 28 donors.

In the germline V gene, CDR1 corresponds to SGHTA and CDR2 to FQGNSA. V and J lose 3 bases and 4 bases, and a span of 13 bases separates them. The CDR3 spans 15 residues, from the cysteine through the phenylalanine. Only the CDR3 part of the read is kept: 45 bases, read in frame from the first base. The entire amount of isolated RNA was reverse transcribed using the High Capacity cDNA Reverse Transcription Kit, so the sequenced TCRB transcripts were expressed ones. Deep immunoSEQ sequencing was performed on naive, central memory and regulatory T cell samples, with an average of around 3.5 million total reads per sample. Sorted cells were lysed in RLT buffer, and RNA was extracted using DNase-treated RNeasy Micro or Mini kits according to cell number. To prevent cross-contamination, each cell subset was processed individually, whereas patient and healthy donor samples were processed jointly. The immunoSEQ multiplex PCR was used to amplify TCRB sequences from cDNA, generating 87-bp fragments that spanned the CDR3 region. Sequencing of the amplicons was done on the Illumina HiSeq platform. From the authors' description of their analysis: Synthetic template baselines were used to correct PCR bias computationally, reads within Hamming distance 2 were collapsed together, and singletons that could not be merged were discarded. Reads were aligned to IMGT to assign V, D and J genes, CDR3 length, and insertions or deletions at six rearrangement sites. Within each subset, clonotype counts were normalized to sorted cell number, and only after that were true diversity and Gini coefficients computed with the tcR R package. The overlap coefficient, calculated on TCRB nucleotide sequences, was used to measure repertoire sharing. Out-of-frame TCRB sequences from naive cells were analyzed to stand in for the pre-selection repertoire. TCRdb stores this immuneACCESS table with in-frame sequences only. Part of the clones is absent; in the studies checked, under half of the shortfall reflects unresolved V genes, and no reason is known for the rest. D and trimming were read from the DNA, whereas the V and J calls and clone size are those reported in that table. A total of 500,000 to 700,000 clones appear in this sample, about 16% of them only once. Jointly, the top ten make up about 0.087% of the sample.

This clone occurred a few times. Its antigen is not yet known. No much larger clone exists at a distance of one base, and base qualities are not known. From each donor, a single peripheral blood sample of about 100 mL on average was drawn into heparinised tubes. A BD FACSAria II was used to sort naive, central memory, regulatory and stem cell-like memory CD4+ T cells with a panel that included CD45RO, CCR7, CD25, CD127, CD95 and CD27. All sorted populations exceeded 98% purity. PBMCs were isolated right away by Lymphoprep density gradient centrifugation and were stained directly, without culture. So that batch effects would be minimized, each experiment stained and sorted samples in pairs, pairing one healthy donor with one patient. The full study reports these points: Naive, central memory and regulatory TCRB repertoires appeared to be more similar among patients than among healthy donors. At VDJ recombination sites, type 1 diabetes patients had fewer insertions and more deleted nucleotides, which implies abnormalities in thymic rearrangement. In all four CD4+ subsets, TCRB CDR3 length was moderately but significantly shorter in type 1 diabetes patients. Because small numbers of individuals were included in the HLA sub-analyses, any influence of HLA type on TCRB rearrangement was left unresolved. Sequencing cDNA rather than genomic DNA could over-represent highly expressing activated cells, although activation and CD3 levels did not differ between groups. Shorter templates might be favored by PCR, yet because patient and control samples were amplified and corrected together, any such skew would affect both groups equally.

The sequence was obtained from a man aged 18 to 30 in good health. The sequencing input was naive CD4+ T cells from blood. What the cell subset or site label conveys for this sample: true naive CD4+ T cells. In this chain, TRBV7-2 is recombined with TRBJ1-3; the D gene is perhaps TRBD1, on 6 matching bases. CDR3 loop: CASSFSPGAGNTIYF. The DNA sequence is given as TGTGCCAGCAGCTTTAGTCCGGGGGCAGGAAACACCATATATTTT.